This note documents a single TCR beta chain sequence. The V segment lost 3 bases and the J segment 5 bases; nucleotides outside the gene matches: 12. The CDR3 spans 18 residues. Looked up from germline, CDR1 is SGHNT and CDR2 is YYREEE (reference sequence). The repertoire was sequenced with immunoSEQ multiplex PCR; TCRdb's copy has only in-frame clones and lacks some. The sample has over 200,000 clones, about nine tenths seen once. The sample belongs to a study of blood T cell repertoires in COVID-19. The chain uses TRBV5-4 and TRBJ2-3; 13 bases line up with TRBD2. Material: peripheral blood. This TCR was sampled from a person under 35 with COVID-19, enrolled during active disease. The CDR3 sequence: CASSSLLAGGPTVDTQYF. DNA of the CDR3: TGTGCCAGCAGCTCCCTACTAGCGGGAGGGCCTACTGTAGATACGCAGTATTTT.